The TCR beta chain described here comes from a study of blood T cell repertoires in COVID-19. For the study at large: COVID-19 samples collected from the United States, Italy and Spain covered acute and convalescent phases. The analysed material was cDNA or gDNA that came from T cells, B-cell-depleted T cells, or PBMCs.

Trimming shortened V by 4 bases and J by 8 bases, and 11 bases separated the two germline ends. The CDR3 is 13 amino acids. Germline CDR1 LNHDA, CDR2 SQIVND (reference sequence). TCRdb's copy holds only in-frame clones and misses some; the assay was immunoSEQ multiplex PCR. The repertoire holds roughly 45,000 clones, with 80% to 95% as singletons. Seattle patients were enrolled during active infection and followed longitudinally. The chain carries TRBV19 and TRBJ1-4, with unresolved D. The sample comprised peripheral blood. This sequence was found in a man aged 60 to 75 with COVID-19, enrolled during active disease. CDR3 nucleotides: TGTGCCAGTAGTACAGGAACCCGGGAAAAACTGTTTTTT. Its protein is CASSTGTREKLFF.